This is a list of T cell receptor beta chains from one sample in a study of shared clonotypes between healthy human individuals. The data were produced by immunoSEQ multiplex PCR, yet TCRdb's version contains in-frame clones alone and is incomplete. The profile covers about 460,000 clones, with over 60% appearing a single time and more than 10% taken by the ten largest. Sequences were obtained from PBMCs. All receptors derive from a woman aged 35 to 49 in good health. Some clones in this sample may be carry-over from other donors' samples. Each CDR3 is given with its conserved first and last residue. D genes are given only for firm matches. Clone size, where shown, is once, few, many, or a class for clones that have expanded.

V gene	D gene	J gene	clone size	CDR3 DNA	CDR3 protein
TRBV7-8	TRBD1	TRBJ1-1	-	TGTGCCAGCAGTAACGGACAGGGCGTGAACACTGAAGCTTTCTTT	CASSNGQGVNTEAFF
TRBV7-9	-	TRBJ2-1	-	TGTGCCAGCAGCCCCGAGGGCGTCGGGTGGTTCTTC	CASSPEGVGWFF
TRBV30	-	TRBJ1-3	-	TGTGCCTGGAGTTGGTCCGGGAGCTCTGGAAACACCATATATTTT	CAWSWSGSSGNTIYF
TRBV27	TRBD1	TRBJ1-2	few	TGTGCCAGCAAACCCCCAGGGGGTATGTATGGCTACACCTTC	CASKPPGGMYGYTF
TRBV4-3	TRBD2	TRBJ2-3	-	TGCGCCAGCAGCCAAGTAGCGGGGGGTACAGATACGCAGTATTTT	CASSQVAGGTDTQYF
TRBV7-9	-	TRBJ1-1	few	TGTGCCAGCAGGTCTTTCGGAGGAGGCGGCTACACTGAAGCTTTCTTT	CASRSFGGGGYTEAFF
TRBV7-2	TRBD1	TRBJ1-2	-	TGTGCCAGCAGCCAGGGACAGTCATTCTATGGCTACACCTTC	CASSQGQSFYGYTF
TRBV28	TRBD1	TRBJ2-7	-	TGTGCCAGCACCCCCGGGACAGGGGTTCTCTACGAGCAGTACTTC	CASTPGTGVLYEQYF
TRBV19	TRBD1	TRBJ2-6	few	TGTGCCAGTAGTTTGCGGGACAGGGGTGGGGCCAACGTCCTGACTTTC	CASSLRDRGGANVLTF
TRBV4-1	-	TRBJ2-6	-	TGCGCCAGCAGCCAAGTCGGGAGAGGTCGTTCGTCTGGGGCCAACGTCCTGACTTTC	CASSQVGRGRSSGANVLTF
TRBV20-1	-	TRBJ2-7	-	TGCAGTGCTAGAGGAGAGGGCGAGCAGTACTTC	CSARGEGEQYF
TRBV29-1	TRBD1	TRBJ2-7	few	TGCAGCGCCCGGGACAGGGAAGCTTCCGAGCAGTACTTC	CSARDREASEQYF
TRBV7-2	TRBD2	TRBJ2-5	-	TGTGCCAGCAGCTGGAGCGGGAGGGACGGAGAGACCCAGTACTTC	CASSWSGRDGETQYF